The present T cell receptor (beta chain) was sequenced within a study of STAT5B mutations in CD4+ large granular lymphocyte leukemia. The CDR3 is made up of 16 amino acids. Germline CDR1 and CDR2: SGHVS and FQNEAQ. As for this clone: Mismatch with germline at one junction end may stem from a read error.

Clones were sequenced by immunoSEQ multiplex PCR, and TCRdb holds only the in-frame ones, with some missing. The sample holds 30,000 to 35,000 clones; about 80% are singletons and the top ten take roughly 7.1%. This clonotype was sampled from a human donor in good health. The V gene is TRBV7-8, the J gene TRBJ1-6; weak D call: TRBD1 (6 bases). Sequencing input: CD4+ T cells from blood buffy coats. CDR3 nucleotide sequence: TGTGCCAGCACCTTAGGGGGGTCTACCTATAATTCACCCCTCCACTTT. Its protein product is CASTLGGSTYNSPLHF.